These 25 T cell receptor beta chains were sequenced from one sample in a study of T-cell reconstitution after alpha-beta-depleted transplantation in children. Unique molecular identifiers were built into the TCRbeta library. In TCRdb, the PCR reads were re-called with MiXCR into one record per CDR3 protein. The table includes roughly 590,000 distinct CDR3 sequences, 16% detected once. Sequenced here: PBMCs from the stem cell graft donor, sampled from the stem cell graft. Receptor source: a human donor who donated a stem cell graft to a child with acute myeloid leukemia.

The sample holds many counts of this clonotype. This chain links TRBV20-1 with TRBJ2-7; 8 nucleotides match TRBD2. Germline CDR1 DFQATT, CDR2 SNEGSKA (reference sequence). V lost 6 bases and J lost 6; bases outside the gene matches: 13. The CDR3 runs 14 residues. CDR3 in DNA: TGCAGTGCCCCAAGGGTAGCGGGGAGGGGCGAGCAGTACTTC. Its translation: CSAPRVAGRGEQYF.

Many counts were recorded for this clonotype. V is TRBV12-3 or TRBV12-4 and J is TRBJ2-7; D is unclear. The CDR3 is 15 amino acids. V was cut by 3 bases and J by 7 bases, with 19 bases left in between. The CDR3 region is CASSLEGGVLSEQYV. For the CDR3, the DNA is TGTGCCAGCAGTTTGGAAGGTGGGGTCCTTTCAGAGCAGTACGTC.

This clonotype has only a few counts. CDR3 sequence reads: CASSNHEYYGYTF. The CDR3 DNA reads TGTGCCAGCAGCAACCATGAGTACTATGGCTACACCTTC. The chain carries TRBV6-2 or TRBV6-3 and TRBJ1-2; no clear D. Trimming removed 6 bases at V and 3 bases at J, with 11 bases between. CDR3 size: 13 residues. The germline CDR1 and CDR2 sequences are MNHEY and SVGEGT.

This clonotype was recorded many times. The chain uses TRBV29-1 and TRBJ2-1; tentative D call: TRBD2 (6 bases). Trimming left V 6 bases short and J 4 bases short, with 19 bases between. The CDR3 loop spans 15 amino acids. From germline, CDR1 is SQVTM and CDR2 ANQGSEA. The CDR3 DNA reads TGCAGCGTGGGGAGCGGGCAGGTCGGGTACAATGAGCAGTTCTTC. Amino acids: CSVGSGQVGYNEQFF.

This clonotype showed up many times. The V call is TRBV7-3, the J call TRBJ2-1; 9 bases match TRBD2. Germline assignment: CDR1 SGHTA and CDR2 FQGTGA. CDR3 length: 15 residues. V lost 5 bases, J lost 5 bases, and 7 bases stayed unmatched. CDR3 sequence (DNA): TGTGCCAGCAGCCCCAGCGGGGGGACCCACAATGAGCAGTTCTTC. It specifies CASSPSGGTHNEQFF. Drawing the rest from reference TRBV7-3 and TRBJ2-1, the complete variable domain is GAGVSQTPSNKVTEKGKYVELRCDPISGHTALYWYRQSLGQGPEFLIYFQGTGAADDSGLPNDRFFAVRPEGSVSTLKIQRTERGDSAVYLCASSPSGGTHNEQFFGPGTRLTVL.

This clonotype was seen more than once but under ten times. The junction does not match germline at one end; this may be a read error. J is TRBJ1-1 and V is TRBV5-1; TRBD1 matches 10 bases. CDR1 is SGHRS, CDR2 YFSETQ, per germline. CDR3 length: 15 amino acids. As DNA, the CDR3 is TGTGCCAGCAGTGGAGGGACAGGGGTGAACACTGAAGCTTTCTTT. Translation: CASSGGTGVNTEAFF. The full variable domain, with the rest looked up from reference TRBV5-1 and TRBJ1-1, is KAGVTQTPRYLIKTRGQQVTLSCSPISGHRSVSWYQQTPGQGLQFLFEYFSETQRNKGNFPGRFSGRQFSNSRSEMNVSTLELGDSALYLCASSGGTGVNTEAFFGQGTRLTVV.

The chain is built from TRBV7-8 and TRBJ1-1, with a possible D match to TRBD1 (6 bases). V was cut by 8 bases and J by 4 bases, with 11 bases left in between. This CDR3 is built from 12 residues. Germline CDR1 SGHVS, CDR2 FQNEAQ. CDR3 coding DNA: TGTGCCAGCGACGGAGGGGGCACTGAAGCTTTCTTT. Its translation is CASDGGGTEAFF.

CDR3 sequence: CASSNRGLNTEAFF. The CDR3 nucleotides are TGTGCCAGCAGTAACAGGGGGCTGAACACTGAAGCTTTCTTT. The V call is TRBV27, the J call TRBJ1-1; 9 positions match TRBD1. The CDR3 runs 14 residues. Trimming took 5 bases from V and 0 from J; bases not matched to a gene: 1. Germline lookup yields CDR1 MNHEY and CDR2 SMNVEV (reference sequence).

The chain recombines TRBV5-5 with TRBJ1-1; D possibly corresponds to TRBD1 (5 bases). V gave up 1 base and J gave up 8 bases, with 12 bases separating them. The CDR3 is made up of 13 amino acids. Germline V CDR1 and CDR2: SGHKS, YYEKEE (reference sequence). The CDR3 DNA is TGTGCCAGCAGCTTGAATGGGGGGTCCGAAGCTTTCTTT. Amino acids: CASSLNGGSEAFF.

This clonotype has a handful of counts. The chain has TRBV2 and TRBJ2-3, with D tentatively TRBD2 (6 bases). Germline V gene data show CDR1 as SNHLY and CDR2 as FYNNEI. Trimming cost V 6 bases and J 5 bases, with 21 bases left between them. CDR3 length: 16 residues. The CDR3 coding sequence is TGTGCCAGCAGACCCCGGGACTCCGCGATTCTAGATACGCAGTATTTT. The encoded protein is CASRPRDSAILDTQYF. Using reference TRBV2 and TRBJ2-3 for the parts outside the CDR3, the full variable domain is EPEVTQTPSHQVTQMGQEVILRCVPISNHLYFYWYRQILGQKVEFLVSFYNNEISEKSEIFDDQFSVERPDGSNFTLKIRSTKLEDSAMYFCASRPRDSAILDTQYFGPGTRLTVL.

This clonotype has just a few counts. The chain has TRBV4-3 and TRBJ2-2, with TRBD1 matching 8 bases. The CDR3 is made up of 15 amino acids. V trimming: 0 bases; J trimming: 8 bases; junction bases outside the gene matches: 5. The germline CDR1 and CDR2 sequences are LGHNA and YSLEER. The CDR3 is CASSQEGQGLGELFF. Written as DNA, the CDR3 is TGCGCCAGCAGCCAAGAAGGACAGGGCTTGGGGGAGCTGTTTTTT.

This clonotype occurred many times. This sequence joins TRBV12-3 or TRBV12-4 and TRBJ2-5; tentatively, D is TRBD1 (5 bases). The CDR3 is 14 residues long. Trimming removed 2 bases at V and 4 bases at J, with 11 bases between. The CDR3 nucleotides read TGTGCCAGCAGTTTAAGGCAGGGAAGAGAGACCCAGTACTTC. Its protein product is CASSLRQGRETQYF.

The gene calls are TRBV29-1 and TRBJ1-3; no reliable D call. V lost 7 bases to trimming and J lost 3 bases, with 10 bases between them. The CDR3 is made up of 12 amino acids. Germline V gene sequence: CDR1 SQVTM, CDR2 ANQGSEA. The DNA of the CDR3 is TGCAGCGCCCGGACCGATGGAAACACCATATATTTT. It encodes CSARTDGNTIYF. Based on the CDR3 plus reference TRBV29-1 and TRBJ1-3, the full variable domain is SAVISQKPSRDICQRGTSLTIQCQVDSQVTMMFWYRQQPGQSLTLIATANQGSEATYESGFVIDKFPISRPNLTFSTLTVSNMSPEDSSIYLCSARTDGNTIYFGEGSWLTVV.

This clonotype turned up a few times. The chain uses TRBV7-2 and TRBJ2-4, with TRBD1 as a possible D gene (5 bases). The V and J ends lost 1 base and 4 bases respectively, with 11 bases between them. This CDR3 is built from 15 residues. The germline CDR1 and CDR2 sequences are SGHTA and FQGNSA. The CDR3 loop reads CASSLVRTRKNIQYF. The DNA for the CDR3 is TGTGCCAGCAGCTTAGTCAGGACACGGAAAAACATTCAGTACTTC.

The table lists this clonotype with many counts. The chain employs TRBV6-2 or TRBV6-3 and TRBJ2-2, with D perhaps assigned TRBD1 or TRBD2 (5 bases each). Looked up from germline, CDR1 is MNHEY and CDR2 is SVGEGT. This CDR3 region has 14 residues. The V and J ends lost 0 bases and 6 bases respectively, with 8 bases between them. The CDR3 sequence: CASSYSRGAGELFF. DNA of the CDR3: TGTGCCAGCAGTTACTCTAGGGGAGCCGGGGAGCTGTTTTTT.

This clonotype was detected ten times or more. V and J are TRBV9 and TRBJ2-5; 9 positions match TRBD2. CDR1 and CDR2 (germline): SGDLS, YYNGEE. The junction had 8 bases not matched to a gene; V was cut back by 7 bases and J by 4 bases. The CDR3 is made up of 14 amino acids. The CDR3 spells CASGSGGSVETQYF. The CDR3 coding sequence is TGTGCCAGCGGGAGCGGGGGGTCTGTAGAGACCCAGTACTTC.

This clonotype has a handful of counts. This sequence joins TRBV5-1 and TRBJ2-3; 9 bases are shared with TRBD1. With V trimmed by 3 bases and J by 6 bases, 5 bases remained unmatched. Per germline, CDR1 SGHRS and CDR2 YFSETQ. The CDR3 loop spans 14 amino acids. Here the CDR3 reads CASSSDRGGDTQYF. The CDR3 DNA is TGCGCCAGCAGCTCGGACAGGGGCGGGGATACGCAGTATTTT.

This clonotype was recorded a few times. V usage is TRBV7-2 and J usage is TRBJ2-5, with 7 bases aligning to TRBD1. With V trimmed by 8 bases and J by 10 bases, 4 bases remained unmatched. The germline V gene has CDR1 SGHTA and CDR2 FQGNSA. This CDR3 has 10 amino acids. CDR3 in DNA: TGTGCCAGCTCGCAGGGGGACCAGTACTTC. Protein product: CASSQGDQYF.

The rearrangement uses TRBV20-1 and TRBJ1-2; D ambiguous. V shed 3 bases and J shed 3 bases, with 20 bases lying between them. Germline assignment: CDR1 DFQATT and CDR2 SNEGSKA (reference sequence). CDR3 length: 16 residues. This chain's CDR3 is CSASEIGRPTYYGYTF. CDR3 bases: TGCAGTGCTAGCGAAATCGGACGGCCGACTTACTATGGCTACACCTTC.

This clonotype has ten or more counts. This sequence joins TRBV7-3 and TRBJ2-7; TRBD2 aligns across 10 bases. Trimming cost V 5 bases and J 5 bases; bases outside gene matches: 9. The length of the CDR3 is 15 residues. CDR1 and CDR2 from the germline V gene are SGHTA and FQGTGA. The CDR3 DNA reads as TGTGCCAGCAGCCTCTCCGGGACTAGCGCTAACGAGCAGTACTTC. It encodes CASSLSGTSANEQYF.

This clonotype was counted many times. The chain recombines TRBV7-2 with TRBJ1-4; perhaps TRBD1 as D (6 bases). The CDR3 contains 15 residues. Germline V gives CDR1 SGHTA, CDR2 FQGNSA. V dropped 6 bases and J dropped 8 bases, with 19 bases sitting between them. The CDR3: CASRRAQGVEEKLFF. The CDR3 coding sequence is TGTGCCAGCAGGAGAGCACAGGGTGTTGAGGAAAAACTGTTTTTT. Variable domain in full (rest from reference TRBV7-2 and TRBJ1-4): GAGVSQSPSNKVTEKGKDVELRCDPISGHTALYWYRQSLGQGLEFLIYFQGNSAPDKSGLPSDRFSAERTGGSVSTLTIQRTQQEDSAVYLCASRRAQGVEEKLFFGSGTQLSVL.

V gene TRBV28 combines with J gene TRBJ1-1; no clear D gene. Trimming shortened V by 7 bases and J by 6 bases, and 9 bases separated the two germline ends. CDR3 length: 11 amino acids. Per the germline V gene, CDR1 is MDHEN and CDR2 is SYDVKM. CDR3 DNA sequence: TGTGCCAGCACTCTGAGGGCTGAAGCTTTCTTT. This encodes CASTLRAEAFF. The full variable domain, completed using reference TRBV28 and TRBJ1-1, is DVKVTQSSRYLVKRTGEKVFLECVQDMDHENMFWYRQDPGLGLRLIYFSYDVKMKEKGDIPEGYSVSREKKERFSLILESASTNQTSMYLCASTLRAEAFFGQGTRLTVV.

This clonotype appeared a few times. CDR3 DNA: TGCAGTGCTAGAGAAGGTAACTCCTACGAGCAGTACGTC. It translates to CSAREGNSYEQYV. This chain links TRBV20-1 with TRBJ2-7, with D uncertain. Germline assignment: CDR1 DFQATT and CDR2 SNEGSKA (reference sequence). V was shortened by 0 bases and J by 0 bases, with 6 bases between the two germline ends. The CDR3 spans 13 residues.

The CDR3 is CASSQGASSMKQFF. CDR3 coding DNA: TGCGCCAGCAGCCAAGGGGCCAGTTCAATGAAGCAGTTCTTC. The chain links TRBV4-3 to TRBJ2-1; D remains unclear. In germline, CDR1 is LGHNA, CDR2 YSLEER. The length of the CDR3 is 14 residues. V lost 1 base and J lost 11, with 15 bases in between.

This chain uses TRBV12-3 or TRBV12-4 with TRBJ2-3; the D is unclear. The CDR3 consists of 14 residues. Trimming left V 6 bases short and J 0 bases short, with 10 bases between. CDR3 sequence: CASSQLGSTDTQYF. CDR3 coding DNA: TGTGCCAGCAGCCAATTGGGGAGCACAGATACGCAGTATTTT.